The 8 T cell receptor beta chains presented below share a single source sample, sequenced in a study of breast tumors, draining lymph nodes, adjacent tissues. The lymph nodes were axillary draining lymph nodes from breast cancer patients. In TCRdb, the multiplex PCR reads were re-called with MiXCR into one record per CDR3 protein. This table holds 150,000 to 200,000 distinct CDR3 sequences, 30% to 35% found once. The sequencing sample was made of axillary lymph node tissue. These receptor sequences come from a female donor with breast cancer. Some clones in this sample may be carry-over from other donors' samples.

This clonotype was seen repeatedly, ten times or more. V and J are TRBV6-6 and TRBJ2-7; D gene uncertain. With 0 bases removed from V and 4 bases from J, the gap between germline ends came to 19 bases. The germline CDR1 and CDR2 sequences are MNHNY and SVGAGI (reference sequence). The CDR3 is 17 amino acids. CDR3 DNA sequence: TGTGCCAGCAGTTACTCGTACTCCGCGGTGGTTCTTTACGAGCAGTACTTC. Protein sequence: CASSYSYSAVVLYEQYF.

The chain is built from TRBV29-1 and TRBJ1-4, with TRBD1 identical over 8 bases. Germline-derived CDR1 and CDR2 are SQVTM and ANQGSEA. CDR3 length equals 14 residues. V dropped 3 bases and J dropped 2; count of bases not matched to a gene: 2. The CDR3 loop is CSVEAGGTNEKLFF. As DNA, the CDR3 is TGCAGCGTTGAGGCAGGGGGCACTAATGAAAAACTGTTTTTT.

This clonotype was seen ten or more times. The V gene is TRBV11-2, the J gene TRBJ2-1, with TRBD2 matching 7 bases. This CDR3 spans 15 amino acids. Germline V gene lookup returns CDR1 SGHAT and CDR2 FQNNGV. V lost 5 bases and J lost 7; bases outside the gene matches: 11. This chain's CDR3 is CASSLGAGPGNEQFF. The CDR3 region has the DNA TGTGCCAGCAGCCTTGGAGCGGGGCCGGGGAATGAGCAGTTCTTC.

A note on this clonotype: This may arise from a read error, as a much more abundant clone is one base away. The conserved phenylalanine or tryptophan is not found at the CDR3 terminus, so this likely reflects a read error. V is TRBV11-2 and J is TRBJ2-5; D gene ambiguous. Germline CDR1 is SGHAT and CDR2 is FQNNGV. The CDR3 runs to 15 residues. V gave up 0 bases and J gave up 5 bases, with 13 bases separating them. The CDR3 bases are TGTGCCAGCAGCTTAGATATTCAGTTATGGGAGACCCAGTACCTC. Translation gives CASSLDIQLWETQYL.

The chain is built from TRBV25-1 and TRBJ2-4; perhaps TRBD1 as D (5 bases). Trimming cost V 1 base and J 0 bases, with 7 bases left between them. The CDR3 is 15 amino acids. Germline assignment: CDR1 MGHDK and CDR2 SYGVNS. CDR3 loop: CASSELGLAKNIQYF. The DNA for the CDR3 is TGTGCCAGCAGTGAATTGGGGCTAGCCAAAAACATTCAGTACTTC.

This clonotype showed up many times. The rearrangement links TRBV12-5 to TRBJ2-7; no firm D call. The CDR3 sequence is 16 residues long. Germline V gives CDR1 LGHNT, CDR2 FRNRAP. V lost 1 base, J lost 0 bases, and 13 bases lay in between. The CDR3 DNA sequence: TGTGCTAGTGGTTTGGATACAGTGGGGAACTCCTACGAGCAGTACTTC. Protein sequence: CASGLDTVGNSYEQYF.

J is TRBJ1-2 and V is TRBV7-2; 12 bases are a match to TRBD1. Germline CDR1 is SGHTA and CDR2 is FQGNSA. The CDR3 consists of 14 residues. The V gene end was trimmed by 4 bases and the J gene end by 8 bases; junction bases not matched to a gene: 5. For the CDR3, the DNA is TGTGCCAGCAGCTCCGGGGGGACAGGGGGCGGCTACACCTTC. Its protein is CASSSGGTGGGYTF.

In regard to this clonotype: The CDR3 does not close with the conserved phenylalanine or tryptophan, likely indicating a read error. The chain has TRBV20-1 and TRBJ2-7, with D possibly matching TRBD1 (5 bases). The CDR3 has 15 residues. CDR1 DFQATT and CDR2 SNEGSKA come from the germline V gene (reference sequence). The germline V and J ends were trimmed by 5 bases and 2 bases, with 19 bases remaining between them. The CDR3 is CSAGGVGRGPYEQYL. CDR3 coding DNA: TGCAGTGCTGGTGGGGTTGGTAGGGGTCCCTACGAGCAGTACCTC.